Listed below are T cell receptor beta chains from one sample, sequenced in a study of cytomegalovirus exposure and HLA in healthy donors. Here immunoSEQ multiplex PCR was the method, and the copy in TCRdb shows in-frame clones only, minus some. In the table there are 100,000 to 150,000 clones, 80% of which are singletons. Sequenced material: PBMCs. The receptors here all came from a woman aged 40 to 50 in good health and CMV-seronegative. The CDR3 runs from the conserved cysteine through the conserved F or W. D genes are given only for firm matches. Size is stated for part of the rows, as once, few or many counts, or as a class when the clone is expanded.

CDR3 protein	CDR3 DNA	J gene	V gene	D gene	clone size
CALPGGQGPDTEAFF	TGTGCCCTCCCAGGGGGACAGGGCCCTGACACTGAAGCTTTCTTT	TRBJ1-1	TRBV19	TRBD1	NA
CASSATGRAYEQYF	TGTGCCAGCTCAGCGACAGGGCGGGCCTACGAGCAGTACTTC	TRBJ2-7	TRBV18	TRBD1	NA
CASGGWGLTEAFF	TGTGCCAGCGGGGGTTGGGGGCTCACTGAAGCTTTCTTT	TRBJ1-1	TRBV28	NA	NA
CASSLIGQYYGYTF	TGTGCCAGCAGCCTGATAGGACAGTACTATGGCTACACCTTC	TRBJ1-2	TRBV4-2	NA	NA
CASSYSQRGVTEAFF	TGTGCCAGCAGTTACTCGCAAAGGGGTGTAACTGAAGCTTTCTTT	TRBJ1-1	TRBV6-5	NA	NA
CASSLTGQGSQAFF	TGCGCCAGCAGCTTGACAGGACAGGGATCACAAGCTTTCTTT	TRBJ1-1	TRBV5-1	TRBD1	NA
CASSVGGGPGEQYF	TGTGCCAGCAGCGTAGGGGGAGGTCCGGGGGAGCAGTACTTC	TRBJ2-7	TRBV9	NA	NA
CASSEWPFKETQYF	TGTGCCAGCAGTGAATGGCCCTTTAAAGAGACCCAGTACTTC	TRBJ2-5	TRBV25-1	NA	NA
CASSPRRGNTGELFF	TGTGCCAGCAGCCCTCGGAGGGGTAACACCGGGGAGCTGTTTTTT	TRBJ2-2	TRBV9	NA	NA
CASSQAGGFTDTQYF	TGCGCCAGCAGCCAAGCCGGCGGCTTCACAGATACGCAGTATTTT	TRBJ2-3	TRBV4-1	NA	NA
CASSLTGRSGGGTDTQYF	TGTGCCAGCAGCTTAACTGGGAGGTCTGGCGGGGGTACAGATACGCAGTATTTT	TRBJ2-3	TRBV7-3	TRBD2	NA
CASSLAMGSGADVLTF	TGTGCCAGCAGCTTAGCCATGGGCTCTGGGGCCGACGTCCTGACTTTC	TRBJ2-6	TRBV7-9	NA	NA
CASRSWTGGSIGDTQYF	TGTGCCAGTAGAAGTTGGACAGGGGGAAGTATTGGGGATACGCAGTATTTT	TRBJ2-3	TRBV19	TRBD1	few
CASSQTGTAEAFF	TGTGCCAGCAGTCAGACAGGGACCGCTGAAGCTTTCTTT	TRBJ1-1	TRBV6-5	TRBD1	few
CASSQGGTGGWTEAFF	TGCGCCAGCAGCCAAGGGGGGACAGGGGGATGGACTGAAGCTTTCTTT	TRBJ1-1	TRBV4-1	TRBD1	NA
CATSGGGDASSYEQYF	TGTGCCACCAGCGGAGGGGGGGACGCGAGCTCCTACGAGCAGTACTTC	TRBJ2-7	TRBV15	NA	once
CASSFGRGLGEKLFF	TGTGCCAGCAGTTTTGGGCGGGGTTTGGGCGAAAAACTGTTTTTT	TRBJ1-4	TRBV28	NA	NA
CASSHTSTGGEQYF	TGTGCTAGCAGCCACACATCGACAGGGGGCGAGCAGTACTTC	TRBJ2-7	TRBV7-7	TRBD1	NA
CSVGRDRGFYGYTF	TGCAGCGTTGGCCGGGACAGGGGGTTTTATGGCTACACCTTC	TRBJ1-2	TRBV29-1	TRBD1	NA
CASSQGPLTGNPLHF	TGCGCCAGCAGCCAAGGCCCCCTGACAGGGAACCCCCTCCACTTT	TRBJ1-6	TRBV4-1	TRBD1	NA
CASKQYDYGYTF	TGTGCCAGCAAACAGTATGACTATGGCTACACCTTC	TRBJ1-2	TRBV6-5	NA	NA
CASSQERQGAQPQHF	TGTGCCAGCAGCCAAGAGCGCCAGGGGGCCCAGCCCCAGCATTTT	TRBJ1-5	TRBV4-2	TRBD1	NA
CASSSTTEAFF	TGTGCCAGCAGCTCCACTACTGAAGCTTTCTTT	TRBJ1-1	TRBV6-5	NA	NA
CASSQEPGGTYNEQFF	TGTGCCAGCAGCCAAGAGCCGGGAGGGACCTACAATGAGCAGTTCTTC	TRBJ2-1	TRBV4-2	TRBD2	few
CASGLADTRNSPLHF	TGTGCTAGTGGTTTGGCAGACACCCGTAATTCACCCCTCCACTTT	TRBJ1-6	TRBV12-5	NA	NA
CASSWTKENGYTF	TGTGCCAGTAGTTGGACAAAGGAAAATGGCTACACCTTC	TRBJ1-2	TRBV19	NA	NA
CASSPADTGELFF	TGTGCCAGCTCACCGGCGGACACCGGGGAGCTGTTTTTT	TRBJ2-2	TRBV18	NA	NA
CASSQDFSFGQGIYNSPLHF	TGCGCCAGCAGCCAAGATTTCTCATTTGGCCAGGGGATTTATAATTCACCCCTCCACTTT	TRBJ1-6	TRBV4-3	NA	NA
CASSEAPGGFTSYEQYF	TGTGCCAGCAGTGAAGCGCCAGGGGGATTTACCTCCTACGAGCAGTACTTC	TRBJ2-7	TRBV6-1	TRBD1	NA
CASRILGAGGNNGYTF	TGTGCCAGCCGCATACTGGGGGCAGGGGGTAATAATGGCTACACCTTC	TRBJ1-2	TRBV27	TRBD1	once
CPSSRLVASRETQYF	TGTCCCAGCAGCCGCCTTGTGGCGTCGAGGGAGACCCAGTACTTC	TRBJ2-5	TRBV7-9	NA	NA
CASSYLTGGNYGYTF	TGTGCCAGCAGCTACCTGACAGGGGGCAACTATGGCTACACCTTC	TRBJ1-2	TRBV28	TRBD1	NA
CASSSHSPRAQGKLFF	TGTGCCAGCAGCTCCCATAGCCCCAGGGCTCAAGGAAAACTGTTTTTT	TRBJ1-4	TRBV7-2	NA	NA
CASSLGGAGGQPQHF	TGTGCCAGCAGTTTAGGCGGGGCGGGTGGTCAGCCCCAGCATTTT	TRBJ1-5	TRBV27	NA	NA
CASSPMGGGRETQYF	TGTGCCAGCAGTCCGATGGGGGGAGGCCGGGAGACCCAGTACTTC	TRBJ2-5	TRBV28	NA	NA
CASSRGTGASNTGELFF	TGTGCCAGCAGCCGCGGGACAGGGGCTTCGAACACCGGGGAGCTGTTTTTT	TRBJ2-2	TRBV4-2	TRBD1	NA
CASSLQGVSYEQYF	TGTGCCAGCAGCTTACAGGGGGTTTCCTACGAGCAGTACTTC	TRBJ2-7	TRBV7-9	TRBD1	NA
CASSLLFEQYF	TGTGCCAGCAGCTTACTATTCGAGCAGTACTTC	TRBJ2-7	TRBV7-8	NA	NA
CASSSTSGGSYNEQFF	TGTGCCAGCAGCTCGACTAGCGGGGGATCCTACAATGAGCAGTTCTTC	TRBJ2-1	TRBV11-3	TRBD2	NA
CASRAGTSGSTYEQYF	TGTGCCAGCAGGGCCGGGACTAGCGGGTCGACCTACGAGCAGTACTTC	TRBJ2-7	TRBV28	TRBD2	NA
CASSHFLSGGTEAFF	TGTGCCAGCAGCCACTTTTTAAGCGGCGGCACTGAAGCTTTCTTT	TRBJ1-1	TRBV14	NA	NA
CASSLVAGGSDEQFF	TGCGCCAGCAGCTTGGTAGCGGGAGGGTCCGATGAGCAGTTCTTC	TRBJ2-1	TRBV5-1	TRBD2	NA
CASRLAGQGFPYEQYF	TGTGCCAGCAGATTAGCGGGGCAGGGATTCCCCTACGAGCAGTACTTC	TRBJ2-7	TRBV9	TRBD2	NA
CASSEYGTSGSEEQYF	TGTGCCAGCAGTGAATATGGGACTAGCGGGAGTGAGGAGCAGTACTTC	TRBJ2-7	TRBV6-1	TRBD2	NA
CATREWNTEAFF	TGTGCCACCAGGGAGTGGAACACTGAAGCTTTCTTT	TRBJ1-1	TRBV28	NA	NA
CASSQGQGLSSEAFF	TGTGCCAGCAGCCAAGGACAGGGTCTCTCTTCTGAAGCTTTCTTT	TRBJ1-1	TRBV4-2	TRBD1	NA
CASSFQGSTYEQYF	TGCGCCAGCAGCTTCCAGGGTTCCACCTACGAGCAGTACTTC	TRBJ2-7	TRBV5-1	NA	NA
CASSLEGGAAYDDNEQFF	TGTGCCAGCAGCTTAGAGGGGGGGGCAGCTTACGACGACAATGAGCAGTTCTTC	TRBJ2-1	TRBV7-3	NA	NA
CASSVSRGLLREAFF	TGTGCCAGCAGTGTCTCCAGGGGGCTTCTACGGGAAGCTTTCTTT	TRBJ1-1	TRBV25-1	TRBD1	NA